The source of this T cell receptor beta chain is a study of blood T cell repertoires in COVID-19. Across the whole study: Samples taken during acute and convalescent COVID-19 were collected in the United States, Italy and Spain. The cDNA or gDNA used as material had been derived from T cells, B-cell-depleted T cells, or PBMCs.

The V gene end was trimmed by 6 bases and the J gene end by 10 bases; junction bases not matched to a gene: 7. This CDR3 has 14 residues. Per germline, CDR1 SGHTA and CDR2 FQGNSA. Original processing notes: Reference gene primer amplification gave estimated nucleated cell counts. Method: immunoSEQ multiplex PCR; TCRdb's copy keeps in-frame clones and lacks some. For V, J and clone size, that table is used; D and trimming come from the DNA. This sample carries about 64,000 clones, roughly 84% of them seen once, and the ten largest clones take around 3.9%. Sequencing was done on a sample of peripheral blood. The receptor was isolated from a man between 65 and 85 years old with acute or convalescent COVID-19. The chain uses TRBV7-2 and TRBJ1-6; 9 bases are a match to TRBD1. CDR3: CASRHTGGESPLHF. CDR3 bases: TGTGCCAGCAGACATACAGGGGGCGAATCACCCCTCCACTTT. Filled out from reference TRBV7-2 and TRBJ1-6, the complete variable domain reads GAGVSQSPSNKVTEKGKDVELRCDPISGHTALYWYRQSLGQGLEFLIYFQGNSAPDKSGLPSDRFSAERTGGSVSTLTIQRTQQEDSAVYLCASRHTGGESPLHFGNGTRLTVT.